The clone carrying this T cell receptor (beta chain) appeared a few times. Its antigen is as yet unknown. CDR3 length: 14 amino acids. The germline V gene has CDR1 SGHTS and CDR2 YDEGEE. Trimming cost V 2 bases and J 2 bases, with 10 bases left between them. This entry comes from a study of OX40 agonist ivuxolimab in advanced cancers. Study-wide context: Ivuxolimab doses were 0.01, 0.1, 0.3, 1.5, 3 or 10 mg/kg every 2 weeks.

Libraries were prepared by immunoSEQ multiplex PCR; TCRdb keeps only in-frame clonotypes and omits some of them. The sample includes 72,000 or so clones, approximately 90% of them seen just once. Study-wide points: At 0.1-3.0 mg/kg, partial responders had clonal expansion among the lowest observed. Averaged across samples, CD8+ T cells carried more expanded clones than CD4+ did.

No patient had autoimmune disease or received systemic immunosuppression. The sequencing used CD4+ or CD8+ T cells sorted from blood, collected in a trial of the OX40 agonist ivuxolimab. This chain links TRBV5-8 with TRBJ1-1, with D tentatively TRBD1 (5 bases). The receptor comes from an adult with an advanced solid tumor such as melanoma, head and neck, liver or kidney cancer. The CDR3 region is CASSFDSSNTEAFF. In nucleotides, the CDR3 is TGTGCCAGCAGCTTCGACAGTTCCAACACTGAAGCTTTCTTT. The full variable domain, rest sourced from reference TRBV5-8 and TRBJ1-1, is EAGVTQSPTHLIKTRGQQATLRCSPISGHTSVYWYQQALGLGLQFLLWYDEGEERNRGNFPPRFSGRQFPNYSSELNVNALELEDSALYLCASSFDSSNTEAFFGQGTRLTVV.